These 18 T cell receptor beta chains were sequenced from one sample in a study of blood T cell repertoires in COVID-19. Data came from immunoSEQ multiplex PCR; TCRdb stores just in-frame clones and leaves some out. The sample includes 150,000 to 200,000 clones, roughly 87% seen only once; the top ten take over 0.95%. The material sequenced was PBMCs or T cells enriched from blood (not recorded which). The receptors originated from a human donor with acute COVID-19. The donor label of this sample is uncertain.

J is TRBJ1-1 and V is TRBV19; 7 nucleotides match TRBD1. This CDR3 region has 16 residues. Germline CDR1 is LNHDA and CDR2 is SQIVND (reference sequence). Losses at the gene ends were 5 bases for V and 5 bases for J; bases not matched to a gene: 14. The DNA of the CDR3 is TGTGCCAGTAGTCCCAGGGGGTTAGGAGGCGGGACTGAAGCTTTCTTT. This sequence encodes CASSPRGLGGGTEAFF.

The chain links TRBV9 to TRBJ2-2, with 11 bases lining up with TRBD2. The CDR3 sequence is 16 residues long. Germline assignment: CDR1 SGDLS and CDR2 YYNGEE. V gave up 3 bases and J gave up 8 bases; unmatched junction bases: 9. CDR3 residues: CASSGLAGGSHGELFF. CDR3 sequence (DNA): TGTGCCAGCAGCGGGTTAGCGGGGGGGAGCCATGGGGAGCTGTTTTTT.

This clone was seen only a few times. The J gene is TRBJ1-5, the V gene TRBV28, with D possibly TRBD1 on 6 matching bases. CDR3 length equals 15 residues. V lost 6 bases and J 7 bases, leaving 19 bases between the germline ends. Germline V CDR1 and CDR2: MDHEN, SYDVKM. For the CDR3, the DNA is TGTGCCAGCAGCCCCTTACGGGGGGGCAGGCAGCCCCAGCATTTT. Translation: CASSPLRGGRQPQHF. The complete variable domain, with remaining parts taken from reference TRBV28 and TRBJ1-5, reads DVKVTQSSRYLVKRTGEKVFLECVQDMDHENMFWYRQDPGLGLRLIYFSYDVKMKEKGDIPEGYSVSREKKERFSLILESASTNQTSMYLCASSPLRGGRQPQHFGDGTRLSIL.

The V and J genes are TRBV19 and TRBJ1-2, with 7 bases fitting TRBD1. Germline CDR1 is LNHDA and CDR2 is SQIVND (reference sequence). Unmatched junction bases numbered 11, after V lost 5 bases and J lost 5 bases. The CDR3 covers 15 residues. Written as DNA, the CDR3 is TGTGCCAGTAGTGAACAATACGACAGGGCGTATGGCTACACCTTC. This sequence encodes CASSEQYDRAYGYTF.

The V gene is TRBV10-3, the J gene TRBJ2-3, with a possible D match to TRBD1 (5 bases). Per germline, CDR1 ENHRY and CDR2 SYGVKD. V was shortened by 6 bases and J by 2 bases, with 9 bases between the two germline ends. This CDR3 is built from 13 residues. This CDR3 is CAIRPGLTDTQYF. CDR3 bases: TGTGCCATCAGGCCAGGGCTCACAGATACGCAGTATTTT.

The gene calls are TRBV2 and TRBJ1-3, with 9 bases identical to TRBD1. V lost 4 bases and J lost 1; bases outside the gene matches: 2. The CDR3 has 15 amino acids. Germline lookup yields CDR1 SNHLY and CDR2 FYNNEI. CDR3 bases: TGTGCCAGCAGTGCAGGGACAGGGTCTGGAAACACCATATATTTT. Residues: CASSAGTGSGNTIYF.

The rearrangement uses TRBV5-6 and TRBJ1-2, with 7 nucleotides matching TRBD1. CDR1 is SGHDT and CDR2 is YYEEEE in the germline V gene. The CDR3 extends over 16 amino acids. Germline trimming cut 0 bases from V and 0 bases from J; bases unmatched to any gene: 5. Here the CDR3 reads CASSLEGQLTNYGYTF. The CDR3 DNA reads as TGTGCCAGCAGCTTGGAGGGACAGCTTACTAACTATGGCTACACCTTC.

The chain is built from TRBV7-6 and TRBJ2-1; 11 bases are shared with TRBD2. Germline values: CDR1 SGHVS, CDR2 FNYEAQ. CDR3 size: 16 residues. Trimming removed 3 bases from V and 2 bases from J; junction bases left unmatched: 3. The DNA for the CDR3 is TGTGCCAGCAGCTTCGATAGCGGGGGGGCCTACAATGAGCAGTTCTTC. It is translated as CASSFDSGGAYNEQFF. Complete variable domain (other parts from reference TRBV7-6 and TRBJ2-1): GAGVSQSPRYKVTKRGQDVALRCDPISGHVSLYWYRQALGQGPEFLTYFNYEAQQDKSGLPNDRFSAERPEGSISTLTIQRTEQRDSAMYRCASSFDSGGAYNEQFFGPGTRLTVL.

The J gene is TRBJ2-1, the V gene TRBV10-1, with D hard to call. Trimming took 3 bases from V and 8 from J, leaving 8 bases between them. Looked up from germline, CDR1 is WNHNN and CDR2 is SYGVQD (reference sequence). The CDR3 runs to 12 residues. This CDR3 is CASSDTPYEQFF. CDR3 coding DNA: TGCGCCAGCAGTGATACACCTTATGAGCAGTTCTTC.

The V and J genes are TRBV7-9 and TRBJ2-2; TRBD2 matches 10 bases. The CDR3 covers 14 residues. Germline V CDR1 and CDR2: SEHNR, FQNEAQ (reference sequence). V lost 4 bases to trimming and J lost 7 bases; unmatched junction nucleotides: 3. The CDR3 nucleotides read TGTGCCAGCAGCTCTAGCGGGGGAGGCGGGGAGCTGTTTTTT. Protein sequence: CASSSSGGGGELFF.

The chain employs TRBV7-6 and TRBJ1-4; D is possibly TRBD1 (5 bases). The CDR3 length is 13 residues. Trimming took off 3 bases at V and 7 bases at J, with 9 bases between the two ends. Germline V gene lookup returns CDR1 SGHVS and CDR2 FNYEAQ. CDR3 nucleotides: TGTGCCAGCAGCTTCACAGGAGCTGAAAAACTGTTTTTT. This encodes CASSFTGAEKLFF. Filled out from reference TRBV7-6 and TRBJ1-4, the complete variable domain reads GAGVSQSPRYKVTKRGQDVALRCDPISGHVSLYWYRQALGQGPEFLTYFNYEAQQDKSGLPNDRFSAERPEGSISTLTIQRTEQRDSAMYRCASSFTGAEKLFFGSGTQLSVL.

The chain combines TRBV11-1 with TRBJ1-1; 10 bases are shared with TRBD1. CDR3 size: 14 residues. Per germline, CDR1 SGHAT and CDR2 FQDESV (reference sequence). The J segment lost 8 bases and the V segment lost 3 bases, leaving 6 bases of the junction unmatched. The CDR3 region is CASSFGTGVREAFF. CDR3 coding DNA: TGTGCCAGCAGCTTTGGGACAGGGGTGCGGGAAGCTTTCTTT.

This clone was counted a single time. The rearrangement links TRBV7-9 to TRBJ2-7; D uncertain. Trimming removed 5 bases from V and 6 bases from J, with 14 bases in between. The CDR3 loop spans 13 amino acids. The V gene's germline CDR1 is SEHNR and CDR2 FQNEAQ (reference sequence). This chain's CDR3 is CASSPSLRAEQYF. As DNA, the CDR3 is TGTGCCAGCAGCCCGAGCTTGAGAGCCGAGCAGTACTTC.

Written as DNA, the CDR3 is TGTGCCAGCAGCGGCGAGGGAGATACGCAGTATTTT. This gives the protein CASSGEGDTQYF. This chain uses TRBV2 with TRBJ2-3, with D tentatively TRBD2 (5 bases). Germline V lookup: CDR1 SNHLY, CDR2 FYNNEI. The CDR3 runs to 12 residues. V shed 6 bases and J shed 5 bases, with 9 bases lying between them.

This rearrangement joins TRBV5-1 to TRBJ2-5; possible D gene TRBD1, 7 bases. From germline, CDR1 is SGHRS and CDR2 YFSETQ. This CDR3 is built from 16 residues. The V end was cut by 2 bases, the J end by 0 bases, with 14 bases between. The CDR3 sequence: CASSFGQAGYQETQYF. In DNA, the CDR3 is TGCGCCAGCAGCTTCGGACAGGCGGGGTACCAAGAGACCCAGTACTTC.

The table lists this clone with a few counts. The CDR3 sequence is CASSRGVLHYEQYF. CDR3 nucleotides: TGCGCCAGCTCCCGGGGGGTTCTCCATTACGAGCAGTACTTC. The chain is built from TRBV10-1 and TRBJ2-7, with 7 bases that match TRBD2. Trimming took 8 bases from V and 4 from J; bases not matched to a gene: 11. Germline V CDR1 and CDR2: WNHNN, SYGVQD (reference sequence). There are 14 residues in the CDR3.

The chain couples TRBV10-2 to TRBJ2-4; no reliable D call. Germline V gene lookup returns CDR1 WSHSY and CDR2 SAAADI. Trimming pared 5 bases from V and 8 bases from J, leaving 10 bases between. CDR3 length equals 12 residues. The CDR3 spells CASSRTRDIQYF. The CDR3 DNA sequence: TGCGCCAGCAGTCGTACTCGAGACATTCAGTACTTC.

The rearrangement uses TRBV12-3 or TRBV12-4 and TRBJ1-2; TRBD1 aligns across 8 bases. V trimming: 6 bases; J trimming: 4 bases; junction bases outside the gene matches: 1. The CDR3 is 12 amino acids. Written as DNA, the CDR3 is TGTGCCAGCAGCGGACAGGGCTATGGCTACACCTTC. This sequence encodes CASSGQGYGYTF.